This passage covers 22 T cell receptor beta chains from one sample sequenced in a study. TCRdb passed the RT-PCR reads through MiXCR, listing each CDR3 protein once. The sample contains about 680,000 distinct CDR3 sequences, more than 13% of which appear only once. The material sequenced was memory CD4+ T cells from blood. Source of these receptors: a female donor in good health, serving as a healthy control.

This clonotype was picked up a small number of times. V is TRBV6-2 or TRBV6-3 and J is TRBJ1-6; D not resolved. With 5 bases removed from V and 10 bases from J, the gap between germline ends came to 12 bases. The germline V gene has CDR1 MNHEY and CDR2 SVGEGT. The CDR3 length is 13 residues. CDR3 amino acids: CASSQDWRSPLHF. Here the CDR3 DNA reads TGTGCCAGCAGTCAGGACTGGAGGTCACCCCTCCACTTT.

The sample holds a few counts of this clonotype. The chain has TRBV29-1 and TRBJ1-1; possible D gene TRBD1, 5 bases. The CDR3 contains 13 residues. CDR1 is SQVTM and CDR2 is ANQGSEA in the germline V gene. Trimming stripped 4 bases from V and 0 bases from J, with 9 bases between. CDR3 region: CSVGQIMNTEAFF. DNA of the CDR3: TGCAGCGTTGGACAGATCATGAACACTGAAGCTTTCTTT.

The chain is built from TRBV12-3 or TRBV12-4 and TRBJ2-3, with TRBD2 matching 10 bases. V was clipped by 2 bases and J by 7 bases; unmatched bases: 12. CDR3 length equals 17 residues. Here the CDR3 reads CASSLTTSGMISNTQYF. DNA for the CDR3: TGTGCCAGCAGTTTAACCACTAGCGGGATGATCAGTAATACGCAGTATTTT.

This chain links TRBV18 with TRBJ1-5, with no clear D. The germline CDR1 and CDR2 sequences are KGHSH and LQKENI. The CDR3 spans 15 residues. Trimming cost V 2 bases and J 0 bases, with 8 bases left between them. DNA of the CDR3: TGTGCCAGCTCACCAGGGCAAAATAGCAATCAGCCCCAGCATTTT. It yields the protein CASSPGQNSNQPQHF.

This clonotype was counted only a few times. V gene TRBV12-3 or TRBV12-4 combines with J gene TRBJ2-5, with D possibly being TRBD1 (5 bases). Trimming pared 5 bases from V and 7 bases from J, leaving 14 bases between. The CDR3 is 13 amino acids. CDR3: CASSDSAVVTQYF. In nucleotides, the CDR3 is TGTGCCAGCAGTGACAGCGCAGTAGTGACCCAGTACTTC.

This clonotype was seen a handful of times. This chain links TRBV5-1 with TRBJ1-1; 7 nucleotides match TRBD1. Looked up from germline, CDR1 is SGHRS and CDR2 is YFSETQ. CDR3 length: 14 residues. The V and J ends lost 4 bases and 0 bases, in that order; junction bases with no gene match: 3. The CDR3 coding sequence is TGCGCCAGCAGCACAGACAGGGTGAACACTGAAGCTTTCTTT. It is translated as CASSTDRVNTEAFF.

This chain connects TRBV27 to TRBJ2-7; D unresolved. V was shortened by 0 bases and J by 6 bases, with 9 bases between the two germline ends. The germline CDR1 and CDR2 sequences are MNHEY and SMNVEV (reference sequence). The CDR3 has 13 residues. The CDR3 loop is CASSLSKVGEQYF. The DNA for the CDR3 is TGTGCCAGCAGTTTATCGAAGGTGGGCGAGCAGTACTTC.

V gene TRBV6-1 combines with J gene TRBJ1-1, with 8 bases matching TRBD1. The length of the CDR3 is 15 residues. With 0 bases clipped from V and 5 bases from J, the junction kept 5 bases outside the gene matches. Looked up from germline, CDR1 is MNHNS and CDR2 is SASEGT. The CDR3 reads CASSEADRVWTEAFF. DNA for the CDR3: TGTGCCAGCAGTGAAGCGGACAGGGTTTGGACTGAAGCTTTCTTT.

This clonotype was seen at least ten times. The chain uses TRBV7-2 and TRBJ1-2; D is possibly TRBD1 (5 bases). This CDR3 has 12 residues. V lost 5 bases and J lost 5, with 9 bases in between. Germline-derived CDR1 and CDR2 are SGHTA and FQGNSA. CDR3 residues: CASSPGHYGYTF. CDR3 in DNA: TGTGCCAGCAGCCCCGGACATTATGGCTACACCTTC.

This sequence joins TRBV12-3 or TRBV12-4 and TRBJ1-6; D gene uncertain. Trimming cost V 1 base and J 5 bases, with 6 bases left between them. The length of the CDR3 is 14 residues. The CDR3 region has the DNA TGTGCCAGCAGTTTAGGCAGCAATAATTCACCCCTCCACTTT. Residues: CASSLGSNNSPLHF.

This clonotype was observed a few times. The V call is TRBV12-3 or TRBV12-4, the J call TRBJ2-1; D possibly corresponds to TRBD1 (6 bases). V shed 2 bases and J shed 8 bases, with 13 bases lying between them. This CDR3 is built from 14 residues. CDR3 bases: TGTGCCAGCAGTTTAAGCGACAGGCACTATGAGCAGTTCTTC. Residues: CASSLSDRHYEQFF.

This rearrangement joins TRBV6-5 to TRBJ1-2; no clear D gene. This CDR3 is built from 13 residues. Germline lookup yields CDR1 MNHEY and CDR2 SVGAGI. The V end lost 6 bases, the J end lost 8 bases, and 16 bases lay between the germline ends. Written as DNA, the CDR3 is TGTGCCAGCAGCCGTATCGAGGGCGAGGGCTACACCTTC. Protein: CASSRIEGEGYTF.

The table lists this clonotype with many counts. The rearrangement uses TRBV7-9 and TRBJ2-5, with a tentative D call TRBD1 (6 bases). Germline V CDR1 and CDR2: SEHNR, FQNEAQ (reference sequence). V lost 5 bases to trimming and J lost 1 base, with 11 bases between them. CDR3 length equals 14 residues. The CDR3 nucleotides read TGTGCCAGCAGCGGTGCGACAGGCCAAGAGACCCAGTACTTC. Its translation: CASSGATGQETQYF.

This clonotype turned up a few times. The chain couples TRBV6-6 to TRBJ2-1, with a possible D match to TRBD2 (6 bases). The germline V and J ends were trimmed by 6 bases and 6 bases, with 18 bases remaining between them. Germline V lookup: CDR1 MNHNY, CDR2 SVGAGI (reference sequence). CDR3 length equals 15 residues. This CDR3 reads CASRHTSLMGNEQFF. DNA for the CDR3: TGTGCCAGCAGACATACTAGCCTCATGGGCAATGAGCAGTTCTTC.

This clonotype was detected only a few times. This chain joins TRBV20-1 and TRBJ2-5; no clear D. In germline, CDR1 is DFQATT, CDR2 SNEGSKA (reference sequence). The V gene lost 3 bases and the J gene lost 1 base, with 12 bases spanning the gap. The CDR3 sequence is 14 residues long. CDR3 sequence: CSARSPWVQETQYF. For the CDR3, the DNA is TGCAGTGCTAGGTCGCCATGGGTCCAAGAGACCCAGTACTTC.

The chain couples TRBV7-9 to TRBJ1-4, with 7 bases that match TRBD1. V gave up 5 bases and J gave up 3 bases; unmatched junction bases: 9. This CDR3 is 16 amino acids long. Germline V gene lookup returns CDR1 SEHNR and CDR2 FQNEAQ (reference sequence). The chain's CDR3 is CASSAGQLTANEKLFF. In DNA, the CDR3 is TGTGCCAGCAGCGCGGGACAGCTTACAGCTAATGAAAAACTGTTTTTT.

This chain joins TRBV20-1 and TRBJ2-3; 13 bases are a match to TRBD2. The trim removed 5 bases at V and 1 base at J, leaving 6 bases unmatched. Germline lookup yields CDR1 DFQATT and CDR2 SNEGSKA (reference sequence). The CDR3 extends over 16 amino acids. The DNA for the CDR3 is TGCAGTGCTTCGGGACTAGCGGGATTTGGCACAGATACGCAGTATTTT. It translates to CSASGLAGFGTDTQYF.

V gene TRBV2 combines with J gene TRBJ1-3; weak D call: TRBD1 (6 bases). The CDR3 is 16 residues long. Germline V gene sequence: CDR1 SNHLY, CDR2 FYNNEI. Trimming took off 4 bases at V and 4 bases at J, with 17 bases between the two ends. The CDR3: CASSGGGQRSGNTIYF. The CDR3 nucleotides are TGTGCCAGCAGTGGGGGAGGACAGCGCTCCGGAAACACCATATATTTT.

Ten or more counts support this clonotype. CDR3 loop: CASSFVVAGTDTQYF. The CDR3 bases are TGTGCCAGCAGTTTCGTCGTAGCGGGCACAGATACGCAGTATTTT. The chain employs TRBV27 and TRBJ2-3; D is possibly TRBD2 (6 bases). Trimming stripped 3 bases from V and 1 base from J, with 11 bases between. The CDR3 runs 15 residues. The germline V gene has CDR1 MNHEY and CDR2 SMNVEV (reference sequence).

V gene TRBV29-1 combines with J gene TRBJ2-7; TRBD2 matches 12 bases. V lost 6 bases to trimming and J lost 3 bases; unmatched junction nucleotides: 9. This CDR3 contains 15 residues. Germline-derived CDR1 and CDR2 are SQVTM and ANQGSEA. The CDR3 nucleotides read TGCAGCGTCCTCGTGACTAGCGGGGGATTCTACGAGCAGTACTTC. Translation: CSVLVTSGGFYEQYF.

This clonotype was detected ten times or more. The junction shows a germline mismatch at one end, possibly a read error. This rearrangement joins TRBV28 to TRBJ1-2; TRBD1 is a possible D gene (5 bases). Germline CDR1 MDHEN, CDR2 SYDVKM. This CDR3 is 13 amino acids long. The CDR3 nucleotides read TGTGCCAGCAGAACAGGCCCGGGGCCCTACCCCTCCTTC. Residues: CASRTGPGPYPSF.

The chain joins TRBV7-2 to TRBJ1-2; D perhaps matches TRBD1 (5 bases). CDR1 and CDR2 (germline): SGHTA, FQGNSA. The CDR3 sequence is 15 residues long. V was shortened by 5 bases and J by 3 bases, with 16 bases between the two germline ends. Here the CDR3 reads CASSLGRILDYGYTF. DNA of the CDR3: TGTGCCAGCAGCCTGGGACGGATCCTAGACTATGGCTACACCTTC.